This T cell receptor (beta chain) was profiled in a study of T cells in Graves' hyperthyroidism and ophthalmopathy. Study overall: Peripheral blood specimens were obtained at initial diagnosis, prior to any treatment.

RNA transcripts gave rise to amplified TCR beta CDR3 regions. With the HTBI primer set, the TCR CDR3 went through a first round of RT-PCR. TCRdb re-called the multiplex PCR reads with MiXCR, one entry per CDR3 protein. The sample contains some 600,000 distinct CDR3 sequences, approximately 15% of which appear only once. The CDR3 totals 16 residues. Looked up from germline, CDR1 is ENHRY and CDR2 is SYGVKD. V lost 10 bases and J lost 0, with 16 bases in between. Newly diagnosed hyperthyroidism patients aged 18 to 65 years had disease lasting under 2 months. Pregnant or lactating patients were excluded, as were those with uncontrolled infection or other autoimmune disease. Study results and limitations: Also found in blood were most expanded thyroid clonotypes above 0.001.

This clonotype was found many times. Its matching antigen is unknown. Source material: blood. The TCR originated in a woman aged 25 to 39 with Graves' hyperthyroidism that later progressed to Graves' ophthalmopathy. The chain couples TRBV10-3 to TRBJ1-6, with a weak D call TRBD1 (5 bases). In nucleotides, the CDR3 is TGTGCCACCTCTTCGACAGATAGCTCCTATAATTCACCCCTCCACTTT. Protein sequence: CATSSTDSSYNSPLHF.